Below are 31 T cell receptor beta chains sequenced from a single sample in a study of blood T cell repertoires in COVID-19 (TCRdb year 2020). The library was made by the immunoSEQ multiplex PCR assay. The table comes from immuneACCESS by way of TCRdb, which keeps in-frame sequences with V and J called. Part of the clones is missing from these tables; in studies checked, under half for an unresolved V gene and the rest for unknown reasons. The sample table records about 120,000 clones; around 86% of these occur just once. The ten largest account for about 11% of the sample. Sequencing was carried out using peripheral blood. The origin of the receptors is a man in his fifties or sixties with acute or convalescent COVID-19.

The CDR3 DNA reads TGTGCCAGCAGACCAGGGGCTAGCGGAGAGACCCAGTACTTC. Protein sequence: CASRPGASGETQYF. J is TRBJ2-5 and V is TRBV27; tentatively, D is TRBD2 (7 bases). Germline CDR1 is MNHEY and CDR2 is SMNVEV (reference sequence). The CDR3 covers 14 residues. V was shortened by 6 bases and J by 4 bases, with 15 bases between the two germline ends.

The V call is TRBV24-1, the J call TRBJ2-5; D perhaps matches TRBD2 (5 bases). The length of the CDR3 is 13 residues. In germline, CDR1 is KGHDR, CDR2 SFDVKD. With 4 bases removed from V and 5 bases from J, the gap between germline ends came to 10 bases. The CDR3 DNA reads as TGTGCCACCAGTGACCCCCCGGGGGAGACCCAGTACTTC. Translating it yields CATSDPPGETQYF.

The chain recombines TRBV28 with TRBJ1-1; 10 positions match TRBD1. Trimming at V came to 5 bases and at J to 8 bases, leaving 8 bases not matched to a gene. The length of the CDR3 is 14 residues. Looked up from germline, CDR1 is MDHEN and CDR2 is SYDVKM. CDR3 protein: CASSPRGTGEEAFF. The DNA for the CDR3 is TGTGCCAGCAGTCCCCGTGGGACAGGGGAGGAAGCTTTCTTT.

The chain uses TRBV5-1 and TRBJ2-7; D is possibly TRBD1 (6 bases). The germline gives CDR1 SGHRS, CDR2 YFSETQ. V was trimmed by 0 bases and J by 5 bases, leaving 12 bases between them. The CDR3 has 14 amino acids. The chain's CDR3 is CASSLGDTRNEQYF. CDR3 in DNA: TGCGCCAGCAGCTTGGGGGACACAAGGAACGAGCAGTACTTC. Filled out from reference TRBV5-1 and TRBJ2-7, the complete variable domain reads KAGVTQTPRYLIKTRGQQVTLSCSPISGHRSVSWYQQTPGQGLQFLFEYFSETQRNKGNFPGRFSGRQFSNSRSEMNVSTLELGDSALYLCASSLGDTRNEQYFGPGTRLTVT.

The gene calls are TRBV28 and TRBJ2-7, with TRBD2 matching 7 bases. The germline V gene encodes CDR1 MDHEN and CDR2 SYDVKM. After removal of 5 bases from V and 4 bases from J, the junction contained 11 bases not matched to a gene. This CDR3 spans 15 amino acids. CDR3 amino acids: CASSTRREAFYEQYF. In DNA, the CDR3 is TGTGCCAGCAGTACTAGACGGGAGGCTTTTTACGAGCAGTACTTC.

V is TRBV4-1 and J is TRBJ2-6; 7 positions match TRBD1. The J segment lost 1 base and the V segment lost 1 base, leaving 7 bases of the junction unmatched. CDR3 length: 18 residues. In germline, CDR1 is MGHRA, CDR2 YSYEKL. CDR3 nucleotide sequence: TGCGCCAGCAGCCAAGGTCCAGCGACAGGGTCTGGGGCCAACGTCCTGACTTTC. Its translation is CASSQGPATGSGANVLTF.

This chain uses TRBV28 with TRBJ1-3; possibly TRBD1 for D (6 bases). The CDR3 is 17 residues long. Germline loops: CDR1 MDHEN, CDR2 SYDVKM. V dropped 6 bases and J dropped 2 bases, with 20 bases sitting between them. The CDR3 loop reads CASRQGPLGHPGNTIYF. In DNA, the CDR3 is TGTGCCAGCAGACAAGGCCCGCTGGGACACCCTGGAAACACCATATATTTT.

V gene TRBV28 combines with J gene TRBJ1-3; D is possibly TRBD1 (6 bases). V was shortened by 6 bases and J by 2 bases, with 14 bases between the two germline ends. The germline V gene encodes CDR1 MDHEN and CDR2 SYDVKM. The CDR3 loop spans 15 amino acids. The CDR3 DNA follows: TGTGCCAGCAGATCAGGGGTACGGGCTGGAAACACCATATATTTT. It encodes CASRSGVRAGNTIYF. Together with reference TRBV28 and TRBJ1-3, the CDR3 gives the full variable domain: DVKVTQSSRYLVKRTGEKVFLECVQDMDHENMFWYRQDPGLGLRLIYFSYDVKMKEKGDIPEGYSVSREKKERFSLILESASTNQTSMYLCASRSGVRAGNTIYFGEGSWLTVV.

V gene TRBV15 combines with J gene TRBJ2-3; D gene ambiguous. The CDR3 runs to 13 residues. CDR1 and CDR2 from the germline V gene are LNHNV and YYDKDF (reference sequence). V gave up 3 bases and J gave up 0 bases, with 4 bases separating them. CDR3 region: CATSRASTDTQYF. The CDR3 DNA is TGTGCCACCAGCAGGGCTAGCACAGATACGCAGTATTTT.

This clone was detected only once. The gene calls are TRBV30 and TRBJ2-2, with D unresolved. The length of the CDR3 is 16 residues. Trimming stripped 1 base from V and 4 bases from J, with 16 bases between. Germline values: CDR1 GTSNPN, CDR2 SVGIG (reference sequence). The CDR3 loop reads CAWSGSPLRATGELFF. CDR3 DNA: TGTGCCTGGAGTGGTTCCCCTTTGCGTGCCACCGGGGAGCTGTTTTTT.

The chain is built from TRBV7-6 and TRBJ2-2; D is perhaps TRBD1 (6 bases). Per the germline V gene, CDR1 is SGHVS and CDR2 is FNYEAQ. The CDR3 has 13 residues. CDR3 amino acids: CAWGQGNTGELFF. CDR3 DNA: TGTGCTTGGGGGCAGGGGAACACCGGGGAGCTGTTTTTT.

The chain couples TRBV3-1 (or the pseudogene TRBV3-2) to TRBJ1-2; no reliable D call. Per germline, CDR1 LGHDT and CDR2 YNNKEL (reference sequence). Trimming left V 1 base short and J 6 bases short, with 9 bases between. This CDR3 region has 13 residues. CDR3 in amino acids: CASSQVAGNGYTF. CDR3 sequence (DNA): TGTGCCAGCAGCCAAGTCGCGGGGAATGGCTACACCTTC.

This chain uses TRBV2 with TRBJ2-1; 8 bases match TRBD2. The CDR3 spans 13 residues. The junction had 5 bases not matched to a gene; V was cut back by 10 bases and J by 3 bases. Germline CDR1 SNHLY, CDR2 FYNNEI. CDR3 DNA: TGTGCCACTACTAGCGGTTACTACAATGAGCAGTTCTTC. Protein sequence: CATTSGYYNEQFF.

This chain joins TRBV5-1 and TRBJ1-4; D not certain. CDR1 SGHRS and CDR2 YFSETQ come from the germline V gene. Trimming removed 0 bases from V and 4 bases from J, with 4 bases in between. This CDR3 comprises 13 residues. The CDR3 sequence: CASSLGSNEKLFF. The CDR3 region has the DNA TGCGCCAGCAGCTTGGGGAGTAATGAAAAACTGTTTTTT.

The table lists this clone with a few counts. The V call is TRBV5-1, the J call TRBJ2-5, with D hard to call. Germline-derived CDR1 and CDR2 are SGHRS and YFSETQ. The CDR3 covers 11 residues. V was shortened by 7 bases and J by 1 base, with 5 bases between the two germline ends. The CDR3, as DNA: TGCGCCAGCGGCATCCAAGAGACCCAGTACTTC. It encodes CASGIQETQYF.

V is TRBV30 and J is TRBJ1-1; the D is unclear. Trimming removed 0 bases from V and 1 base from J, with 12 bases in between. The length of the CDR3 is 15 residues. Germline values: CDR1 GTSNPN, CDR2 SVGIG (reference sequence). CDR3 loop: CAWSVRNGANTEAFF. CDR3 in DNA: TGTGCCTGGAGTGTACGGAACGGAGCGAACACTGAAGCTTTCTTT.

The chain couples TRBV28 to TRBJ2-1; D may be TRBD2 (6 bases). The V and J ends lost 2 bases and 4 bases respectively, with 12 bases between them. Germline-derived CDR1 and CDR2 are MDHEN and SYDVKM. The CDR3 extends over 15 amino acids. CDR3: CASSLSQGGYNEQFF. CDR3 DNA: TGTGCCAGCAGTTTAAGCCAGGGAGGTTACAATGAGCAGTTCTTC.

The chain combines TRBV5-1 with TRBJ1-2, with TRBD1 matching 11 bases. CDR1 is SGHRS, CDR2 YFSETQ, per germline. The CDR3 runs 14 residues. V lost 1 base to trimming and J lost 7 bases; unmatched junction nucleotides: 3. CDR3 sequence (DNA): TGCGCCAGCAGCTTGATGGGGACAGGGGGTGGCTACACCTTC. Amino acid sequence: CASSLMGTGGGYTF.

This chain joins TRBV27 and TRBJ1-1, with 7 bases identical to TRBD1. Losses at the gene ends were 5 bases for V and 0 bases for J; bases not matched to a gene: 3. This CDR3 is built from 14 residues. From germline, CDR1 is MNHEY and CDR2 SMNVEV (reference sequence). The CDR3 DNA reads TGTGCCAGCAGTGACAGGGACGTGAACACTGAAGCTTTCTTT. Translation gives CASSDRDVNTEAFF.

This clone was counted only a few times. The rearrangement joins TRBV5-5 to TRBJ2-7; 10 positions agree with TRBD1. V was clipped by 5 bases and J by 7 bases; unmatched bases: 9. This CDR3 has 14 residues. CDR1 SGHKS and CDR2 YYEKEE come from the germline V gene (reference sequence). CDR3 sequence: CASRRPGQGREQYF. The DNA of the CDR3 is TGTGCCAGCAGGCGACCGGGACAGGGGCGAGAGCAGTACTTC.

The V call is TRBV7-9, the J call TRBJ2-7; the D gene is possibly TRBD2 (6 bases). V was trimmed by 8 bases and J by 0 bases, leaving 26 bases between them. The length of the CDR3 is 18 residues. Germline V gene sequence: CDR1 SEHNR, CDR2 FQNEAQ (reference sequence). The CDR3, as DNA: TGTGCCAGCGAGTTGGCCGGGACCGGGGGACGGAGCTCCTACGAGCAGTACTTC. It specifies CASELAGTGGRSSYEQYF.

The chain couples TRBV30 to TRBJ2-7, with 7 bases that match TRBD1. V shed 0 bases and J 3 bases; nucleotides not matched to a gene: 11. Per the germline V gene, CDR1 is GTSNPN and CDR2 is SVGIG (reference sequence). CDR3 length equals 16 residues. CDR3 sequence: CAWSVSGWQGVYEQYF. The CDR3 nucleotides read TGTGCCTGGAGTGTATCAGGGTGGCAGGGGGTCTACGAGCAGTACTTC.

This clone was counted once. This rearrangement joins TRBV28 to TRBJ2-1, with a tentative D call TRBD1 (6 bases). The CDR3 totals 15 residues. V dropped 5 bases and J dropped 0 bases, with 11 bases sitting between them. Germline-derived CDR1 and CDR2 are MDHEN and SYDVKM. The CDR3 protein is CASSRDTSSYNEQFF. CDR3 in DNA: TGTGCCAGCAGTCGGGACACGAGCTCCTACAATGAGCAGTTCTTC.

This chain uses TRBV11-3 with TRBJ2-7; TRBD1 matches 8 bases. Germline CDR1 is SGHNT and CDR2 is YENEEA. V was clipped by 5 bases and J by 3 bases; unmatched bases: 6. The CDR3 is 14 amino acids. The DNA of the CDR3 is TGTGCCAGCAGCATAAGACAGGGGAACTACGAGCAGTACTTC. Translated, it gives CASSIRQGNYEQYF.

This rearrangement joins TRBV7-3 to TRBJ1-1; 8 bases are shared with TRBD1. The CDR3 spans 14 residues. The germline gives CDR1 SGHTA, CDR2 FQGTGA. V lost 4 bases, J lost 4 bases, and 5 bases stayed unmatched. This chain's CDR3 is CASSSQGGSTEAFF. DNA for the CDR3: TGTGCCAGCAGCTCACAGGGGGGAAGCACTGAAGCTTTCTTT.

This rearrangement joins TRBV28 to TRBJ2-6; 11 nucleotides match TRBD1. Trimming removed 3 bases from V and 2 bases from J; junction bases left unmatched: 6. This CDR3 has 18 residues. CDR1 MDHEN and CDR2 SYDVKM come from the germline V gene. As DNA, the CDR3 is TGTGCCAGCAGTTTTTGGGGGACAGGGGGAACTGGGGCCAACGTCCTGACTTTC. This translates into CASSFWGTGGTGANVLTF.

The chain uses TRBV28 and TRBJ2-1, with D possibly matching TRBD1 (6 bases). The germline gives CDR1 MDHEN, CDR2 SYDVKM. Trimming took 5 bases from V and 4 from J, leaving 9 bases between them. The CDR3 contains 13 residues. The CDR3 sequence: CASSKTGYNEQFF. The CDR3 DNA reads TGTGCCAGCAGTAAAACAGGGTACAATGAGCAGTTCTTC.

J is TRBJ2-7 and V is TRBV5-1, with 11 bases that match TRBD2. V shed 4 bases and J 1 base; nucleotides not matched to a gene: 4. This CDR3 region has 15 residues. CDR1 and CDR2 from the germline V gene are SGHRS and YFSETQ. CDR3 DNA: TGCGCCAGCAGCCGGGGGACTAGCGGTTCCTACGAGCAGTACTTC. Amino acid sequence: CASSRGTSGSYEQYF. The full variable domain, with the rest looked up from reference TRBV5-1 and TRBJ2-7, is KAGVTQTPRYLIKTRGQQVTLSCSPISGHRSVSWYQQTPGQGLQFLFEYFSETQRNKGNFPGRFSGRQFSNSRSEMNVSTLELGDSALYLCASSRGTSGSYEQYFGPGTRLTVT.

This clone was counted between two and nine times. The chain has TRBV2 and TRBJ1-6, with D unclear. Germline values: CDR1 SNHLY, CDR2 FYNNEI. This CDR3 has 15 residues. The ends were cut back, 7 bases at V and 4 bases at J, with 14 bases in the middle. The CDR3 here is CASNLARSYNSPLHF. DNA of the CDR3: TGTGCCAGCAATTTGGCCAGATCATATAATTCACCCCTCCACTTT.

The chain couples TRBV5-4 to TRBJ2-2, with 9 positions matching TRBD1. The V and J ends lost 1 base and 5 bases, in that order; junction bases with no gene match: 3. Germline loops: CDR1 SGHNT, CDR2 YYREEE (reference sequence). This CDR3 spans 15 amino acids. Written as DNA, the CDR3 is TGTGCCAGCAGCTTGCGGGACAGGGTAACCGGGGAGCTGTTTTTT. As protein: CASSLRDRVTGELFF. Together with reference TRBV5-4 and TRBJ2-2, the CDR3 gives the full variable domain: ETGVTQSPTHLIKTRGQQVTLRCSSQSGHNTVSWYQQALGQGPQFIFQYYREEENGRGNFPPRFSGLQFPNYSSELNVNALELDDSALYLCASSLRDRVTGELFFGEGSRLTVL.

The chain joins TRBV5-1 to TRBJ1-1; tentative D call: TRBD1 (6 bases). The germline gives CDR1 SGHRS, CDR2 YFSETQ. V gave up 3 bases and J gave up 4 bases, with 16 bases separating them. This CDR3 spans 15 amino acids. The CDR3 loop is CASSWAGGAITEAFF. The CDR3 region has the DNA TGCGCCAGCAGCTGGGCCGGGGGGGCGATCACTGAAGCTTTCTTT.